Following are 11 T cell receptor beta chains from one sample sequenced in a study of T cell responses to AZD1222 COVID-19 vaccine. Repertoires were generated with immunoSEQ multiplex PCR, while TCRdb's copy carries only in-frame clones and drops some. The table includes 100,000 to 140,000 clones, approximately 92% detected once. The sequencing used peripheral blood, collected 28 days after the second AZD1222 dose. These receptor sequences come from an adult who received the AZD1222 COVID-19 vaccine.

The sample holds one count of this clone. CDR3 region: CASSLTGGGQPQHF. In nucleotides, the CDR3 is TGTGCCAGCAGCTTAACAGGGGGCGGTCAGCCCCAGCATTTT. The V and J genes are TRBV7-9 and TRBJ1-5, with 9 nucleotides matching TRBD1. CDR1 and CDR2 (germline): SEHNR, FQNEAQ (reference sequence). The J segment lost 6 bases and the V segment lost 2 bases, leaving 2 bases of the junction unmatched. The CDR3 spans 14 residues.

The chain couples TRBV12-5 to TRBJ1-2; D is ambiguous. CDR3 length equals 20 residues. V gave up 3 bases and J gave up 2 bases, with 28 bases separating them. Per the germline V gene, CDR1 is LGHNT and CDR2 is FRNRAP. The CDR3: CASGFRLEDFLGTENYGYTF. The CDR3 DNA follows: TGTGCTAGTGGTTTTCGACTGGAGGACTTTCTGGGAACCGAGAACTATGGCTACACCTTC.

The rearrangement uses TRBV6-5 and TRBJ1-6; 10 bases line up with TRBD1. Looked up from germline, CDR1 is MNHEY and CDR2 is SVGAGI. This CDR3 is built from 14 residues. V gave up 11 bases and J gave up 6 bases; unmatched junction bases: 7. CDR3 DNA sequence: TGTGCCTCCCGGGGACAGGGGTCTAATTCACCCCTCCACTTT. It translates to CASRGQGSNSPLHF.

The chain's CDR3 is CASSGRTGVTEAFF. In DNA form, the CDR3 reads TGTGCCAGTAGCGGGCGCACAGGGGTGACTGAAGCTTTCTTT. The V call is TRBV19, the J call TRBJ1-1, with 7 positions matching TRBD1. The junction had 9 bases not matched to a gene; V was cut back by 6 bases and J by 5 bases. Per the germline V gene, CDR1 is LNHDA and CDR2 is SQIVND (reference sequence). The CDR3 is made up of 14 amino acids.

CDR3 in DNA: TGTGCCAGCAGCTTAGGTCGGGGGAGGATCACAGATACGCAGTATTTT. This codes for CASSLGRGRITDTQYF. The rearrangement links TRBV11-2 to TRBJ2-3; D might be TRBD2 (6 bases). Germline V gene lookup returns CDR1 SGHAT and CDR2 FQNNGV. The CDR3 length is 16 residues. V dropped 1 base and J dropped 2 bases, with 13 bases sitting between them.

The chain uses TRBV15 and TRBJ2-1; D could derive from TRBD1 or TRBD2 (5 bases each). The CDR3 covers 15 residues. Germline assignment: CDR1 LNHNV and CDR2 YYDKDF (reference sequence). V lost 0 bases and J lost 3, with 9 bases in between. The CDR3 loop is CATSREGDGYNEQFF. The CDR3 DNA is TGTGCCACCAGCAGAGAAGGGGACGGCTACAATGAGCAGTTCTTC.

This sequence joins TRBV18 and TRBJ1-5, with D possibly TRBD1 on 6 matching bases. Germline V gene sequence: CDR1 KGHSH, CDR2 LQKENI. The CDR3 consists of 16 residues. Trimming cost V 0 bases and J 2 bases, with 11 bases left between them. The CDR3 DNA reads as TGTGCCAGCTCACCACCGGGAAGGGGGGGCAATCAGCCCCAGCATTTT. This translates into CASSPPGRGGNQPQHF.

This sequence joins TRBV7-8 and TRBJ2-3, with D unresolved. The V end was cut by 2 bases, the J end by 2 bases, with 11 bases between. Germline V lookup: CDR1 SGHVS, CDR2 FQNEAQ. This CDR3 comprises 15 residues. Written as DNA, the CDR3 is TGTGCCAGCAGCTTATCCCAGTCCCCCACAGATACGCAGTATTTT. Translating gives CASSLSQSPTDTQYF. Together with reference TRBV7-8 and TRBJ2-3, the CDR3 gives the full variable domain: GAGVSQSPRYKVAKRGQDVALRCDPISGHVSLFWYQQALGQGPEFLTYFQNEAQLDKSGLPSDRFFAERPEGSVSTLKIQRTQQEDSAVYLCASSLSQSPTDTQYFGPGTRLTVL.

The rearrangement uses TRBV18 and TRBJ2-2, with 7 bases lining up with TRBD2. Germline CDR1 reads KGHSH; CDR2 reads LQKENI. CDR3 length equals 15 residues. Trimming cost V 2 bases and J 4 bases; bases outside gene matches: 4. CDR3 region: CASSPRAGVTGELFF. DNA of the CDR3: TGTGCCAGCTCACCAAGGGCGGGAGTCACCGGGGAGCTGTTTTTT. The entire variable domain, with the rest obtained from reference TRBV18 and TRBJ2-2, is as follows: NAGVMQNPRHLVRRRGQEARLRCSPMKGHSHVYWYRQLPEEGLKFMVYLQKENIIDESGMPKERFSAEFPKEGPSILRIQQVVRGDSAAYFCASSPRAGVTGELFFGEGSRLTVL.

J is TRBJ2-2 and V is TRBV7-3; D might be TRBD1 (5 bases). Germline V gives CDR1 SGHTA, CDR2 FQGTGA. The CDR3 spans 16 residues. V shed 3 bases and J shed 4 bases, with 15 bases lying between them. The CDR3 region is CASSLLGLGATGELFF. The CDR3 DNA reads as TGTGCCAGCAGCTTGCTTGGTCTTGGGGCCACCGGGGAGCTGTTTTTT.

The genes are TRBV9 and TRBJ1-5, with TRBD1 matching 9 bases. Germline V gives CDR1 SGDLS, CDR2 YYNGEE. The J segment lost 7 bases and the V segment lost 4 bases, leaving 6 bases of the junction unmatched. CDR3 length: 14 amino acids. CDR3 nucleotide sequence: TGTGCCAGCAGCCAGGGGACAGGGAAGCAGCCCCAGCATTTT. This encodes CASSQGTGKQPQHF.